This T cell receptor beta chain emerged from a study of T cell responses to AZD1222 COVID-19 vaccine. General study results and limits: An increase in Spike-specific TCR breadth and depth was observed after two AZD1222 doses. Donors skewed white British and female; clonal diversity was possibly underestimated.

Note on this clone: Its antigen is not known.

The CDR3 has 15 residues. Between the trimmed V and J ends, which lost 4 bases and 2 bases, there was a span of 10 bases. Looked up from germline, CDR1 is SGHRS and CDR2 is YFSETQ. The assay was immunoSEQ multiplex PCR, and TCRdb's table has in-frame clones only and misses some. This sample carries 55,000 to 60,000 clones, about 85% of them seen once, and the ten largest clones take approximately 19%. The V gene is TRBV5-1, the J gene TRBJ2-6; the D gene is possibly TRBD2 (5 bases). The sequences come from peripheral blood, collected on day 0 of MenACWY control vaccination. This TCR was recovered from an adult in good health. The CDR3 DNA reads as TGCGCCAGCAGCCTAGCCGTAGCTGGGGCCAACGTCCTGACTTTC. Translation gives CASSLAVAGANVLTF.